This TCR beta chain was sequenced for a study of blood T cell repertoires in COVID-19. Study context: Sites in the United States, Italy and Spain provided acute and convalescent COVID-19 samples.

How the authors handled the data: Amplification of reference gene primers provided the estimated nucleated cell counts. The assay was immunoSEQ multiplex PCR, and TCRdb's table has in-frame clones only and misses some. V and J calls and clone size follow that table, whereas D and trimming were derived from the DNA. The table includes about 250,000 clones, more than 65% detected once. Sequenced: peripheral blood. This clonotype originated in a person in their 70s with COVID-19, enrolled during active disease.

This CDR3 reads CASSPLGAGTDTQYF. The CDR3 coding sequence is TGTGCCAGCAGTCCCCTAGGGGCCGGGACAGATACGCAGTATTTT. The chain links TRBV2 to TRBJ2-3; weak D call: TRBD1 (5 bases). Germline V gene data show CDR1 as SNHLY and CDR2 as FYNNEI. V was trimmed by 5 bases and J by 3 bases, leaving 15 bases between them. This CDR3 is built from 15 residues. Full variable domain (remainder filled in from reference TRBV2 and TRBJ2-3): EPEVTQTPSHQVTQMGQEVILRCVPISNHLYFYWYRQILGQKVEFLVSFYNNEISEKSEIFDDQFSVERPDGSNFTLKIRSTKLEDSAMYFCASSPLGAGTDTQYFGPGTRLTVL.